This TCR beta chain comes out of a study of T-cell reconstitution after alpha-beta-depleted transplantation in children. Preparation of the TCRbeta library was carried out with unique molecular identifiers. TCRdb independently ran MiXCR on the PCR reads; one entry per CDR3 protein. This table has 500,000 to 650,000 distinct CDR3 sequences, roughly 10% appearing once. CDR3 length: 18 amino acids. This receptor was taken from a female patient aged 2-9 years who had a stem cell transplant for aplastic anemia, so the T cells may come from the graft donor. The material sequenced was PBMCs, mostly from graft donor cells, taken 180 days after TCRalphabeta/CD19-depleted stem cell transplant. The chain recombines TRBV21-1 with TRBJ1-1; the listed D gene, TRBD1, was not tested against the DNA. TRBV21-1 is deemed a pseudogene. The CDR3 nucleotides are TGTGCCAGCAGCAAATCTAACGGGACAGGGCCCCTCGACACTGAAGCTTTCTTT. It codes for CASSKSNGTGPLDTEAFF.